Sample share makes the clone carrying this T cell receptor (beta chain) medium-sized. The CDR3 extends over 14 amino acids. Germline V gene sequence: CDR1 DFQATT, CDR2 SNEGSKA (reference sequence). Trimming at V came to 0 bases and at J to 8 bases, leaving 6 bases not matched to a gene. TCRdb re-called the 5' RACE reads through MiXCR, storing one row per CDR3 protein. This sample has about 62,000 distinct CDR3 sequences, with more than 25% found just once. V and J are TRBV20-1 and TRBJ2-1, with TRBD2 matching over 8 bases. Source material: tumor-infiltrating naive CD4+ T cells sorted from the breast tumor. Indicated subset: naive CD4+ T cells, CD4+CD45RA+CD25-. The clonotype comes from a female donor with breast cancer. CDR3 residues: CSARDGTSLDEQFF. The CDR3 nucleotides are TGCAGTGCTAGAGATGGGACTAGTCTCGATGAGCAGTTCTTC.